The 14 T cell receptor beta chains listed next were all sequenced from one sample in a study of T cell responses to AZD1222 COVID-19 vaccine. Here immunoSEQ multiplex PCR was the method, and the copy in TCRdb shows in-frame clones only, minus some. The table lists 100,000 to 150,000 clones, approximately 86% of them singletons, with about 3% in the top ten. The sample consisted of peripheral blood, taken 28 days after the second AZD1222 dose. The receptors shown here come from an adult who received the AZD1222 COVID-19 vaccine.

J is TRBJ2-7 and V is TRBV11-3; 7 nucleotides align to TRBD1. This CDR3 region has 16 residues. V lost 2 bases to trimming and J lost 2 bases; unmatched junction nucleotides: 9. Germline CDR1 reads SGHNT; CDR2 reads YENEEA. CDR3 nucleotides: TGTGCCAGCAGCTTAAGCAGGACAGGCCCAACCTACGAGCAGTACTTC. It is translated as CASSLSRTGPTYEQYF.

This chain joins TRBV30 and TRBJ2-6, with D unclear. The CDR3 runs to 16 residues. Germline-derived CDR1 and CDR2 are GTSNPN and SVGIG (reference sequence). Trimming left V 7 bases short and J 0 bases short, with 16 bases between. The CDR3 nucleotides are TGTGCCTCCAACGGGCCTTTGAGCTCTGGGGCCAACGTCCTGACTTTC. Translated, it gives CASNGPLSSGANVLTF. The entire variable domain, with the rest obtained from reference TRBV30 and TRBJ2-6, is as follows: SQTIHQWPATLVQPVGSPLSLECTVEGTSNPNLYWYRQAAGRGLQLLFYSVGIGQISSEVPQNLSASRPQDRQFILSSKKLLLSDSGFYLCASNGPLSSGANVLTFGAGSRLTVL.

This sequence joins TRBV5-4 and TRBJ1-2; D call uncertain. The CDR3 is made up of 14 amino acids. Trimming left V 0 bases short and J 2 bases short, with 8 bases between. Germline V gene sequence: CDR1 SGHNT, CDR2 YYREEE (reference sequence). In nucleotides, the CDR3 is TGTGCCAGCAGCTTGGGGGGTCCCAACTATGGCTACACCTTC. Its protein product is CASSLGGPNYGYTF.

This clone occurred once. The rearrangement uses TRBV9 and TRBJ2-1, with D possibly being TRBD1 or TRBD2 (5 bases each). In germline, CDR1 is SGDLS, CDR2 YYNGEE. The CDR3 spans 17 residues. The V and J ends lost 0 bases and 0 bases respectively, with 13 bases between them. The CDR3 spells CASSVGGARSSYNEQFF. The DNA for the CDR3 is TGTGCCAGCAGCGTAGGAGGGGCGAGGAGCTCCTACAATGAGCAGTTCTTC.

The chain employs TRBV9 and TRBJ2-7; D is perhaps TRBD1 (6 bases). The germline gives CDR1 SGDLS, CDR2 YYNGEE. Trimming took off 0 bases at V and 3 bases at J, with 10 bases between the two ends. The CDR3 is 14 residues long. CDR3 nucleotides: TGTGCCAGCAGCGTAGAATTGGACAGCTACGAGCAGTACTTC. Its protein is CASSVELDSYEQYF.

V and J are TRBV2 and TRBJ1-6; D gene unclear. From germline, CDR1 is SNHLY and CDR2 FYNNEI. V was clipped by 6 bases and J by 0 bases, with 9 bases between them. This CDR3 region has 15 residues. CDR3 bases: TGTGCCAGCAGGATTGCTAGCTCCTATAATTCACCCCTCCACTTT. The encoded protein is CASRIASSYNSPLHF.

The rearrangement joins TRBV7-9 to TRBJ1-4, with D uncertain. Germline CDR1 reads SEHNR; CDR2 reads FQNEAQ (reference sequence). Between the trimmed V and J ends, which lost 5 bases and 4 bases, there was a span of 11 bases. The CDR3 has 14 residues. CDR3 protein: CASSLNSGNEKLFF. The CDR3 bases are TGTGCCAGCAGCCTAAACTCCGGTAATGAAAAACTGTTTTTT.

The chain is built from TRBV9 and TRBJ1-6; D may be TRBD1 (6 bases). CDR3 length: 14 residues. V lost 0 bases to trimming and J lost 8 bases, with 9 bases between them. Germline CDR1 and CDR2: SGDLS and YYNGEE. CDR3 region: CASSVGGPYSPLHF. DNA of the CDR3: TGTGCCAGCAGCGTAGGGGGGCCTTATTCACCCCTCCACTTT.

The chain recombines TRBV6-4 with TRBJ2-1; 9 nucleotides agree with TRBD1. Germline V gene data show CDR1 as MRHNA and CDR2 as SNTAGT. J lost 8 bases, V lost 4 bases, and 9 bases had no gene match. This CDR3 has 15 amino acids. CDR3: CASSVDRGTWDEQFF. The CDR3 DNA is TGTGCCAGCAGTGTTGACAGGGGGACTTGGGATGAGCAGTTCTTC.

This clone was seen more than once but under ten times. The chain recombines TRBV3-1 (or the pseudogene TRBV3-2) with TRBJ2-2, with D perhaps assigned TRBD1 or TRBD2 (6 bases each). This CDR3 is 16 amino acids long. The germline gives CDR1 LGHDT, CDR2 YNNKEL (reference sequence). Trimming took 0 bases from V and 3 from J, leaving 11 bases between them. CDR3 sequence: CASSQDRGVYTGELFF. The CDR3 bases are TGTGCCAGCAGCCAAGATAGGGGGGTGTACACCGGGGAGCTGTTTTTT.

The rearrangement joins TRBV6-6 to TRBJ2-2; D is perhaps TRBD2 (5 bases). This CDR3 contains 15 residues. CDR1 and CDR2 from the germline V gene are MNHNY and SVGAGI (reference sequence). Trimming cost V 5 bases and J 1 base, with 11 bases left between them. CDR3 amino acids: CASSTTSRNTGELFF. DNA for the CDR3: TGTGCCAGCAGTACAACTAGTAGGAACACCGGGGAGCTGTTTTTT.

This clone was seen only once. The chain uses TRBV9 and TRBJ1-6; tentatively, D is TRBD1 (6 bases). V lost 4 bases and J 13 bases, leaving 12 bases between the germline ends. Germline CDR1 SGDLS, CDR2 YYNGEE. This CDR3 has 12 residues. This CDR3 reads CASSPTGMPLHF. DNA of the CDR3: TGTGCCAGCAGCCCCACAGGGATGCCCCTCCACTTT. The entire variable domain, with the rest obtained from reference TRBV9 and TRBJ1-6, is as follows: DSGVTQTPKHLITATGQRVTLRCSPRSGDLSVYWYQQSLDQGLQFLIQYYNGEERAKGNILERFSAQQFPDLHSELNLSSLELGDSALYFCASSPTGMPLHFGNGTRLTVT.

This clone appeared once. This chain joins TRBV30 and TRBJ1-5; possible D gene TRBD1, 6 bases. Deletions cut 6 bases from V and 4 bases from J, with 13 bases between. The CDR3 totals 13 residues. Germline CDR1 GTSNPN, CDR2 SVGIG (reference sequence). CDR3 sequence: CACTGQLNQPQHF. In DNA form, the CDR3 reads TGTGCCTGCACAGGACAGTTAAATCAGCCCCAGCATTTT.

The CDR3 DNA reads as TGTGCCAGTAGTATAGTACGGGGTAGCAATCAGCCCCAGCATTTT. Amino acids: CASSIVRGSNQPQHF. The J gene is TRBJ1-5, the V gene TRBV19; D not certain. The CDR3 runs to 15 residues. Germline CDR1 LNHDA, CDR2 SQIVND (reference sequence). The ends were cut back, 1 base at V and 0 bases at J, with 7 bases in the middle.